Shown below are 19 T cell receptor beta chains from a single sample sequenced in a study of T-cell reconstitution after alpha-beta-depleted transplantation in children. Unique molecular identifiers were incorporated when the TCRbeta library was constructed. TCRdb re-derived calls from the PCR reads in MiXCR, one entry per CDR3 protein. In the table there are 670,000 or so distinct CDR3 sequences, about an eighth of which are singletons. The sample here was PBMCs, taken before TCRalphabeta/CD19-depleted stem cell transplant. Receptors were obtained from a girl aged 2-10 years with congenital amegakaryocytic thrombocytopenia, due to receive a stem cell transplant.

This clonotype showed up just once. A read error may be the cause here, since a much bigger clone is one base away. This chain connects TRBV18 to TRBJ1-5, with D uncertain. This CDR3 spans 13 amino acids. Germline-derived CDR1 and CDR2 are KGHSH and LQKENI. The CDR3 loop is CASSPGPDHPQHF. CDR3 nucleotides: TGTGCCAGCTCACCTGGGCCGGATCACCCCCAGCATTTT.

This clonotype was found many times. This rearrangement joins TRBV28 to TRBJ2-7; D call uncertain. The CDR3 is made up of 13 amino acids. V was trimmed by 5 bases and J by 3 bases, leaving 11 bases between them. The germline V gene encodes CDR1 MDHEN and CDR2 SYDVKM. The CDR3 region is CASSRPGRYEQYF. CDR3 DNA: TGTGCCAGCAGTAGACCTGGACGCTACGAGCAGTACTTC.

This clonotype was seen many times. The genes are TRBV27 and TRBJ2-2; 9 bases map to TRBD1. CDR1 and CDR2 from the germline V gene are MNHEY and SMNVEV (reference sequence). V dropped 6 bases and J dropped 6; count of bases not matched to a gene: 11. The CDR3 contains 16 residues. CDR3 protein: CASRARPQGAAGELFF. The CDR3 DNA sequence: TGTGCCAGCAGGGCTCGACCACAGGGGGCCGCCGGGGAGCTGTTTTTT.

This chain links TRBV6-1 with TRBJ2-2; TRBD2 might be the D (6 bases). Trimming shortened V by 6 bases and J by 5 bases, and 19 bases separated the two germline ends. This CDR3 is 16 amino acids long. CDR1 is MNHNS, CDR2 SASEGT, per germline. The CDR3 coding sequence is TGTGCCAGCAGCCCGGGACTTCAGCCCACTACCGGGGAGCTGTTTTTT. This codes for CASSPGLQPTTGELFF.

This clonotype has only one observation. Since a much larger clone is just one base distant, this may be a read error. The chain employs TRBV20-1 and TRBJ2-1; D remains unclear. Germline CDR1 reads DFQATT; CDR2 reads SNEGSKA (reference sequence). The CDR3 has 15 amino acids. The CDR3 region has the DNA TGCAGTGCTAGCCCCACCGATCAGGTGATGGATGAGCGGTTCTTC. It translates to CSASPTDQVMDERFF.

At least ten counts were recorded for this clonotype. CDR3 amino acids: CASSAGTPKGFTDTQYF. In DNA, the CDR3 is TGCGCCAGCAGCGCCGGGACTCCAAAAGGGTTCACCGATACGCAGTATTTT. The chain links TRBV5-1 to TRBJ2-3; D possibly corresponds to TRBD2 (6 bases). There are 17 residues in the CDR3. Germline V gene data show CDR1 as SGHRS and CDR2 as YFSETQ. Deletions cut 4 bases from V and 6 bases from J, with 24 bases between.

This clonotype has at least ten counts. The chain combines TRBV10-3 with TRBJ2-7; 8 nucleotides line up with TRBD1. CDR3 length: 14 amino acids. Trimming at V came to 5 bases and at J to 3 bases, leaving 6 bases not matched to a gene. The germline CDR1 and CDR2 sequences are ENHRY and SYGVKD. The CDR3: CAISSRDRNYEQYF. The CDR3 DNA reads as TGTGCCATCAGTAGCCGGGACAGGAACTACGAGCAGTACTTC.

A few counts support this clonotype. The chain carries TRBV5-6 and TRBJ2-5; D remains ambiguous. V was pared by 4 bases and J by 4 bases, with 8 bases between. The V gene's germline CDR1 is SGHDT and CDR2 YYEEEE. The CDR3 totals 12 residues. The CDR3 region has the DNA TGTGCCAGCAGCCGCCCTCCAGAGACCCAGTACTTC. Protein sequence: CASSRPPETQYF.

This clonotype was seen many times. The chain carries TRBV20-1 and TRBJ2-3; D remains unclear. This CDR3 has 14 residues. Germline V gene data show CDR1 as DFQATT and CDR2 as SNEGSKA (reference sequence). V was shortened by 3 bases and J by 4 bases, with 14 bases between the two germline ends. The DNA of the CDR3 is TGCAGTGCTAGGGAGATTTCGGAGTCAGATACGCAGTATTTT. Amino acid sequence: CSAREISESDTQYF.

This clonotype was counted ten times or more. The chain uses TRBV29-1 and TRBJ2-1; TRBD2 matches 11 bases. CDR1 SQVTM and CDR2 ANQGSEA come from the germline V gene. CDR3 length: 16 amino acids. V trimming: 6 bases; J trimming: 12 bases; junction bases outside the gene matches: 19. CDR3 in amino acids: CSVKTGLAVMERVQFF. Written as DNA, the CDR3 is TGCAGCGTAAAAACGGGACTAGCGGTCATGGAGCGGGTGCAGTTCTTC.

This clonotype was detected many times. V usage is TRBV20-1 and J usage is TRBJ1-1; D remains unclear. Germline CDR1 DFQATT, CDR2 SNEGSKA (reference sequence). CDR3 length equals 12 residues. Trimming stripped 7 bases from V and 2 bases from J, with 11 bases between. CDR3 sequence: CSVSGGNTEAFF. The DNA of the CDR3 is TGCAGTGTGTCCGGCGGAAACACTGAAGCTTTCTTT.

This clonotype has ten or more counts. This rearrangement joins TRBV5-6 to TRBJ2-3; 7 bases are shared with TRBD2. Trimming took 7 bases from V and 2 from J; bases not matched to a gene: 10. Germline V lookup: CDR1 SGHDT, CDR2 YYEEEE. This CDR3 spans 15 amino acids. CDR3 in amino acids: CASHYLAVHTDTQYF. The CDR3 nucleotides are TGTGCCAGCCATTATCTAGCGGTCCACACAGATACGCAGTATTTT. Variable domain in full (rest from reference TRBV5-6 and TRBJ2-3): DAGVTQSPTHLIKTRGQQVTLRCSPKSGHDTVSWYQQALGQGPQFIFQYYEEEERQRGNFPDRFSGHQFPNYSSELNVNALLLGDSALYLCASHYLAVHTDTQYFGPGTRLTVL.

This clonotype was seen a handful of times. V is TRBV20-1 and J is TRBJ2-7; TRBD2 aligns across 13 bases. Germline V gene lookup returns CDR1 DFQATT and CDR2 SNEGSKA (reference sequence). The CDR3 covers 16 residues. V trimming: 5 bases; J trimming: 2 bases; junction bases outside the gene matches: 9. The CDR3 loop is CSAGPGLAGVTYEQYF. CDR3 nucleotide sequence: TGCAGTGCTGGCCCCGGACTAGCGGGAGTAACCTACGAGCAGTACTTC.

The gene calls are TRBV13 and TRBJ2-1; 9 bases agree with TRBD2. The CDR3 length is 18 residues. Germline-derived CDR1 and CDR2 are PRHDT and FYEKMQ (reference sequence). V shed 4 bases and J 14 bases; nucleotides not matched to a gene: 24. CDR3 region: CASSSTLAPLGLAAKKFF. The CDR3, as DNA: TGTGCCAGCAGCTCCACCCTCGCCCCGCTGGGACTAGCTGCAAAAAAGTTCTTC.

This clonotype came up many times. The chain couples TRBV6-2 or TRBV6-3 to TRBJ1-1; the D gene is possibly TRBD1 (6 bases). In germline, CDR1 is MNHEY, CDR2 SVGEGT. Trimming stripped 4 bases from V and 6 bases from J, with 18 bases between. The CDR3 contains 15 residues. This CDR3 is CASSLWGGGKAEAFF. The DNA of the CDR3 is TGTGCCAGCAGTTTATGGGGTGGGGGCAAGGCTGAAGCTTTCTTT.

This clonotype showed up many times. V gene TRBV5-1 combines with J gene TRBJ1-2; D not resolved. The CDR3 has 13 amino acids. Germline V gives CDR1 SGHRS, CDR2 YFSETQ. The germline V and J ends were trimmed by 0 bases and 6 bases, with 9 bases remaining between them. This CDR3 reads CASSLATADGYTF. In nucleotides, the CDR3 is TGCGCCAGCAGCTTGGCGACGGCGGATGGCTACACCTTC.

This rearrangement joins TRBV3-1 to TRBJ2-7; D possibly corresponds to TRBD2 (5 bases). In germline, CDR1 is LGHDT, CDR2 YNNKEL (reference sequence). V was cut by 6 bases and J by 3 bases, with 15 bases left in between. The CDR3 runs to 14 residues. The CDR3 nucleotides read TGTGCCAGCAGTCAGAGGGCTGCCAACTACGAGCAGTACTTC. Protein: CASSQRAANYEQYF.

There are a few counts of this clonotype. The genes are TRBV10-3 and TRBJ1-1, with TRBD1 as a possible D gene (5 bases). Germline-derived CDR1 and CDR2 are ENHRY and SYGVKD. Trimming left V 6 bases short and J 0 bases short, with 11 bases between. The CDR3 spans 14 residues. This chain's CDR3 is CAISGHTMNTEAFF. The CDR3 nucleotides read TGTGCCATCAGCGGACATACGATGAACACTGAAGCTTTCTTT.

This clonotype was observed a handful of times. The CDR3 DNA reads as TGTGCCAGCAGCGCCCCCGCAGGGACGAAGTACGAGCAGTACTTC. This gives the protein CASSAPAGTKYEQYF. The chain couples TRBV28 to TRBJ2-7, with D perhaps given as TRBD1 or TRBD2 (5 bases each). V was shortened by 6 bases and J by 4 bases, with 19 bases between the two germline ends. The CDR3 runs to 15 residues. CDR1 is MDHEN and CDR2 is SYDVKM in the germline V gene.